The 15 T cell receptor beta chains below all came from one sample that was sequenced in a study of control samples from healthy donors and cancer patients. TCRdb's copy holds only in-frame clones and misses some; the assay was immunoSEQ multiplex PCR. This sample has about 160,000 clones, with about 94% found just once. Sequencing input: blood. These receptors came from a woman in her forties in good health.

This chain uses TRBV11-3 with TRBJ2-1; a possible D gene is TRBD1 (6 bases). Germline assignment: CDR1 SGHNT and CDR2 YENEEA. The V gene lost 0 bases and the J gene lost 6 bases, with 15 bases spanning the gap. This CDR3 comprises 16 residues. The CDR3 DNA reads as TGTGCCAGCAGCTTAGATACAGGGACCCAATTCAATGAGCAGTTCTTC. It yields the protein CASSLDTGTQFNEQFF.

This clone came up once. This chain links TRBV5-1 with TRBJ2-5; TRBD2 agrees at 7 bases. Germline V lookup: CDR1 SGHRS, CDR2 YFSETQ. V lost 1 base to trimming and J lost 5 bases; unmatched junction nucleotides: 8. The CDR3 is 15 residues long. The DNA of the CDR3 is TGCGCCAGCAGCTTGAAGGGAGGGCCGGAGGAGACCCAGTACTTC. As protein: CASSLKGGPEETQYF.

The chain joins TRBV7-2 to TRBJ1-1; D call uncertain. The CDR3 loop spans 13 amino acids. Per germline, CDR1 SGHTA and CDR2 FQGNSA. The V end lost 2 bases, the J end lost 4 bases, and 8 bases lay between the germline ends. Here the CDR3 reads CASSLLGSTEAFF. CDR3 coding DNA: TGTGCCAGCAGCTTATTAGGAAGCACTGAAGCTTTCTTT.

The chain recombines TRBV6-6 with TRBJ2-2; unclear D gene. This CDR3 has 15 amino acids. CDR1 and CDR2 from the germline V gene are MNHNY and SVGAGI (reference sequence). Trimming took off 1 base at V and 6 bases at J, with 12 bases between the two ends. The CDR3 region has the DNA TGTGCCAGCAGTTACTATACCGAGTTTGCCGGGGAGCTGTTTTTT. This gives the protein CASSYYTEFAGELFF.

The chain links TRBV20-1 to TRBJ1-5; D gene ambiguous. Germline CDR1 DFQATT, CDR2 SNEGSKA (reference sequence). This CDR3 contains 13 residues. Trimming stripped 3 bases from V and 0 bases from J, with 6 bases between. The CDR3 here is CSASGNSNQPQHF. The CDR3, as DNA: TGCAGTGCTAGTGGTAATAGCAATCAGCCCCAGCATTTT.

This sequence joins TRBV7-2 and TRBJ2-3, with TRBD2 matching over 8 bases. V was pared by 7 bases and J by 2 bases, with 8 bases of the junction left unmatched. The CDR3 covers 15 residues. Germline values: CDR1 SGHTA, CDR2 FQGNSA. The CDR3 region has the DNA TGTGCCAGCATCCTCACGACTAGCGCCACAGATACGCAGTATTTT. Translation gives CASILTTSATDTQYF.

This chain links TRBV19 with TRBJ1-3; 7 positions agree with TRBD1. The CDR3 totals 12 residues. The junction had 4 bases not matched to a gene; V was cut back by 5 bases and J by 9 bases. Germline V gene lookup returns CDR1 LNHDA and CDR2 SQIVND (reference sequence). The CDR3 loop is CASSPDRSTIYF. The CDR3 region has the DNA TGTGCCAGTAGTCCGGACAGGAGCACCATATATTTT.

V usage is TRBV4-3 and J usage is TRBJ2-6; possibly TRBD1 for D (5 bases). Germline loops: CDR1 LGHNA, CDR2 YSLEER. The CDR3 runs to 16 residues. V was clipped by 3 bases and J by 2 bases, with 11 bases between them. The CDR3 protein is CASSQLATAGANVLTF. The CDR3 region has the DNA TGCGCCAGCAGCCAGCTTGCGACAGCTGGGGCCAACGTCCTGACTTTC.

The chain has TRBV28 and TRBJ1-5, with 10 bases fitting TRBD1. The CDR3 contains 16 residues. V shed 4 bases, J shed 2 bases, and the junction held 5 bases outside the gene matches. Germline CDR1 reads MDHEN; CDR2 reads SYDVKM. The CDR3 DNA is TGTGCCAGCAGTTCCCAGACAGGGGGCCGCAATCAGCCCCAGCATTTT. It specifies CASSSQTGGRNQPQHF. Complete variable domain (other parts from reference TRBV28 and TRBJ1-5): DVKVTQSSRYLVKRTGEKVFLECVQDMDHENMFWYRQDPGLGLRLIYFSYDVKMKEKGDIPEGYSVSREKKERFSLILESASTNQTSMYLCASSSQTGGRNQPQHFGDGTRLSIL.

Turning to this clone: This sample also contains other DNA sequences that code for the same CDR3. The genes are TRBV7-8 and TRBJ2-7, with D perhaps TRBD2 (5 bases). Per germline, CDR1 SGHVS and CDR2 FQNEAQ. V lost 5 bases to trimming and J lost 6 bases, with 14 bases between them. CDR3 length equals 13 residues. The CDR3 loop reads CASSGRGVGEQYF. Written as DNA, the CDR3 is TGTGCCAGCAGCGGCCGGGGTGTGGGCGAGCAGTACTTC.

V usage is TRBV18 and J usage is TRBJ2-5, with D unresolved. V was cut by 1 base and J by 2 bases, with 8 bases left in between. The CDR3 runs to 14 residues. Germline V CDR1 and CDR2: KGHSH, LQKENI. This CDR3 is CASSPLVTQETQYF. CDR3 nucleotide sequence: TGTGCCAGCTCACCACTCGTCACACAAGAGACCCAGTACTTC. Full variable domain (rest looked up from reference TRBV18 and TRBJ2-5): NAGVMQNPRHLVRRRGQEARLRCSPMKGHSHVYWYRQLPEEGLKFMVYLQKENIIDESGMPKERFSAEFPKEGPSILRIQQVVRGDSAAYFCASSPLVTQETQYFGPGTRLLVL.

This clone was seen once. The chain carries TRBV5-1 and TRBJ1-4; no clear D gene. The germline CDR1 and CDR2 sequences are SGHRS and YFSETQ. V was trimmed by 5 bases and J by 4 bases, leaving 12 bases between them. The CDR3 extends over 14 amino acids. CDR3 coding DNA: TGCGCCAGCAGAGGGTACAGAAATAATGAAAAACTGTTTTTT. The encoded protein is CASRGYRNNEKLFF.

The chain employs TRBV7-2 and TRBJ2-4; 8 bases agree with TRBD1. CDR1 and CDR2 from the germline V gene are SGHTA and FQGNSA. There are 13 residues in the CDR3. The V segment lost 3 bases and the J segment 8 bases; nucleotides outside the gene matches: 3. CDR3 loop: CASSFATGDIQYF. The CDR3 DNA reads TGTGCCAGCAGCTTCGCGACAGGGGACATTCAGTACTTC.

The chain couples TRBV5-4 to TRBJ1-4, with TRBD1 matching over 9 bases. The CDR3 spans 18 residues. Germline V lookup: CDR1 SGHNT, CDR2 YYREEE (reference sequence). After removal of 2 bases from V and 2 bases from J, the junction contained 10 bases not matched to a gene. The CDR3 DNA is TGTGCCAGCAGCTTAGGGACAGGGAGGACGCGGACTAATGAAAAACTGTTTTTT. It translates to CASSLGTGRTRTNEKLFF.

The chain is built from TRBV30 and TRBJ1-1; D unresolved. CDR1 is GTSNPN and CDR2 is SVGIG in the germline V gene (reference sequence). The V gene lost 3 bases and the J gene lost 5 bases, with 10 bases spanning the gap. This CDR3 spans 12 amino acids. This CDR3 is CAWSSTGTEAFF. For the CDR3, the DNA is TGTGCCTGGAGCTCAACCGGGACTGAAGCTTTCTTT.